This T cell receptor beta chain was sequenced during a study of cytomegalovirus exposure and HLA in healthy donors. It was with 60 Vbeta and 13 Jbeta primers that the PCR ran. Here immunoSEQ multiplex PCR was the method, and the copy in TCRdb shows in-frame clones only, minus some. The table includes about 120,000 clones, about 76% detected once. Germline V gene sequence: CDR1 SGDLS, CDR2 YYNGEE. V shed 3 bases and J 4 bases; nucleotides not matched to a gene: 12. The CDR3 is 16 residues long. The TCR originated in a woman aged 30 to 39 in good health and CMV-seronegative. Sequenced sample: PBMCs. The genes are TRBV9 and TRBJ2-5, with 7 bases that match TRBD2. CDR3 loop: CASSGGLVRPSETQYF. CDR3 nucleotides: TGTGCCAGCAGCGGAGGACTAGTGAGGCCCTCAGAGACCCAGTACTTC.